This T cell receptor (beta chain) emerged from a study of shared clonotypes between healthy human individuals. Authors' analysis steps: Sequence data from immunoSEQ were junction-only and lacked quality scores; consequently, filtering differed. Sequencing was performed with immunoSEQ multiplex PCR; in TCRdb, only in-frame clones are kept and a portion is missing. V and J calls plus clone size are reproduced from that table; the DNA served to infer D and trimming. The table lists roughly 510,000 clones, around 79% of them singletons, with 9.5% to 15% in the top ten. The donors, healthy adults who were HIV-negative, had experienced no recent acute infections or vaccinations. Notes on the study in general: Only a few donors were included, so the genetic and exposure-history diversity represented was limited.

Note on this clone: Its target is unknown.

Sequenced input: PBMCs. This clonotype was obtained from a woman in her forties in good health. Some clones in this sample may be carry-over from other donors' samples.

The CDR3 nucleotides are TGTGCCAGCAGTTACGCCCCGGGACAGCGAACTGAAAAACTGTTTTTT. It specifies CASSYAPGQRTEKLFF. V and J are TRBV6-6 and TRBJ1-4, with 7 bases fitting TRBD1. The CDR3 length is 16 residues. Germline CDR1 is MNHNY and CDR2 is SVGAGI (reference sequence). Trimming took 2 bases from V and 7 from J; bases not matched to a gene: 10.